This T cell receptor beta chain came from a study of beta chain features in type 1 diabetes. Each of the CD4+ naive, central memory, regulatory and stem cell-like memory populations was sorted via CD45RO/CCR7/CD25/CD127/CD95/CD27. Germline V gene sequence: CDR1 SGHTA, CDR2 FQGNSA. Trimming at V came to 2 bases and at J to 9 bases, leaving 6 bases not matched to a gene. The CDR3 contains 15 residues. As every portion of the isolated RNA was reverse transcribed, the sequencing read expressed TCRB transcripts. Sequencing was performed with immunoSEQ multiplex PCR; in TCRdb, only in-frame clones are kept and a portion is missing. The sample holds more than 110,000 clones, about 7% seen once.

The source material was central memory CD4+ T cells from blood. This clonotype was obtained from a woman in her 30s in good health. This sequence joins TRBV7-2 and TRBJ2-1, with TRBD2 identical over 11 bases. This chain's CDR3 is CASSLNSGRAGEQFF. Here the CDR3 DNA reads TGTGCCAGCAGCTTAAATAGCGGGAGGGCCGGTGAGCAGTTCTTC.